The entry below describes one T cell receptor beta chain. The CDR3 spans 13 residues. Trimming cost V 5 bases and J 3 bases, with 8 bases left between them. CDR1 and CDR2 (germline): SEHNR, FQNEAQ (reference sequence). The sample originates from a study of T cell responses to AZD1222 COVID-19 vaccine. TCRdb keeps only in-frame clones here, not all; method: immunoSEQ multiplex PCR. The sample shows 95,000 to 110,000 clones, 89% of them seen only once. The chain uses TRBV7-9 and TRBJ1-3; D not resolved. The sequenced sample was peripheral blood, obtained on day 0 of AZD1222 vaccination. The sequence was collected from an adult in good health. The CDR3 coding sequence is TGTGCCAGCAGCCCGGATAGTGGAAACACCATATATTTT. Its protein product is CASSPDSGNTIYF.